A single sample gave rise to the 18 T cell receptor beta chains below, sequenced in a study of cytomegalovirus exposure and HLA in healthy donors. In the PCR, 60 Vbeta and 13 Jbeta primers were used. Sequencing was performed with immunoSEQ multiplex PCR; in TCRdb, only in-frame clones are kept and a portion is missing. The data hold around 130,000 clones, with more than 80% observed a single time. Sequenced material: PBMCs. Receptors were obtained from a woman in her 30s in good health and CMV-seropositive.

The rearrangement joins TRBV30 to TRBJ1-6; 9 bases are shared with TRBD1. The CDR3 length is 16 residues. The ends lost 2 bases at V and 10 bases at J; junction bases unmatched: 12. CDR1 GTSNPN and CDR2 SVGIG come from the germline V gene (reference sequence). This chain's CDR3 is CAWSLPGTGISSPLHF. The CDR3 coding sequence is TGTGCCTGGAGTTTACCCGGGACAGGGATAAGCTCACCCCTCCACTTT.

The chain links TRBV2 to TRBJ1-3; no definite D call. Trimming stripped 2 bases from V and 4 bases from J, with 12 bases between. This CDR3 is 15 amino acids long. Germline CDR1 is SNHLY and CDR2 is FYNNEI. CDR3: CASSESSFLGNTIYF. The CDR3 DNA reads TGTGCCAGCAGTGAATCCTCCTTCTTAGGAAACACCATATATTTT.

This clone turned up a few times. The rearrangement joins TRBV7-2 to TRBJ2-3, with TRBD1 identical over 7 bases. The germline V gene has CDR1 SGHTA and CDR2 FQGNSA. The CDR3 sequence is 13 residues long. The J segment lost 3 bases and the V segment lost 5 bases, leaving 2 bases of the junction unmatched. The CDR3 DNA follows: TGTGCCAGCAGCCTACAGGGGACAGATACGCAGTATTTT. It codes for CASSLQGTDTQYF.

This chain links TRBV18 with TRBJ2-5; 8 bases agree with TRBD2. After removal of 3 bases from V and 2 bases from J, the junction contained 11 bases not matched to a gene. The CDR3 covers 17 residues. The germline V gene has CDR1 KGHSH and CDR2 LQKENI. The CDR3 region is CASSPLPLAGSQETQYF. CDR3 nucleotides: TGTGCCAGCTCACCTTTGCCCCTAGCGGGCTCGCAAGAGACCCAGTACTTC. Filled out from reference TRBV18 and TRBJ2-5, the complete variable domain reads NAGVMQNPRHLVRRRGQEARLRCSPMKGHSHVYWYRQLPEEGLKFMVYLQKENIIDESGMPKERFSAEFPKEGPSILRIQQVVRGDSAAYFCASSPLPLAGSQETQYFGPGTRLLVL.

The CDR3 sequence is CASSRETGQGNSPLHF. Here the CDR3 DNA reads TGTGCCAGCAGTCGGGAGACGGGACAGGGTAATTCACCCCTCCACTTT. The chain is built from TRBV2 and TRBJ1-6; TRBD1 matches at 9 bases. Looked up from germline, CDR1 is SNHLY and CDR2 is FYNNEI. Unmatched junction bases numbered 8, after V lost 5 bases and J lost 6 bases. This CDR3 comprises 16 residues.

The V gene is TRBV2, the J gene TRBJ1-4; D not certain. CDR3 length equals 14 residues. V gave up 2 bases and J gave up 0 bases, with 4 bases separating them. Germline CDR1 reads SNHLY; CDR2 reads FYNNEI. The CDR3 DNA sequence: TGTGCCAGCAGTGAAATTACAACTAATGAAAAACTGTTTTTT. As protein: CASSEITTNEKLFF.

The chain is built from TRBV6-1 and TRBJ2-7; TRBD2 matches at 10 bases. The CDR3 totals 14 residues. Per the germline V gene, CDR1 is MNHNS and CDR2 is SASEGT. With 7 bases clipped from V and 3 bases from J, the junction kept 6 bases outside the gene matches. CDR3 sequence reads: CASTSGTSDYEQYF. Written as DNA, the CDR3 is TGTGCCAGCACGTCCGGGACTAGCGACTACGAGCAGTACTTC.

This chain joins TRBV27 and TRBJ1-4; 10 bases align to TRBD1. The CDR3 runs to 15 residues. V gave up 4 bases and J gave up 6 bases; unmatched junction bases: 5. Germline V gives CDR1 MNHEY, CDR2 SMNVEV (reference sequence). The CDR3 region is CASSSVGTGDEKLFF. The CDR3 DNA sequence: TGTGCCAGCAGTTCGGTGGGGACAGGGGATGAAAAACTGTTTTTT.

This clone showed up just once. The chain combines TRBV6-5 with TRBJ1-3; D gene ambiguous. Germline V gene data show CDR1 as MNHEY and CDR2 as SVGAGI. The CDR3 covers 15 residues. V was trimmed by 5 bases and J by 0 bases, leaving 11 bases between them. The CDR3 region is CASSVSDFSGNTIYF. The CDR3 DNA reads as TGTGCCAGCAGTGTAAGCGACTTCTCTGGAAACACCATATATTTT.

The rearrangement uses TRBV2 and TRBJ1-1; tentative D call: TRBD1 (5 bases). Between the trimmed V and J ends, which lost 4 bases and 6 bases, there was a span of 12 bases. CDR1 and CDR2 from the germline V gene are SNHLY and FYNNEI. The CDR3 contains 13 residues. The CDR3 DNA reads as TGTGCCAGCAGTGTGGGGGGGAGTCCTGAAGCTTTCTTT. Translated, it gives CASSVGGSPEAFF.

The CDR3 sequence: CASSPRGAGNEQYF. CDR3 sequence (DNA): TGTGCCAGCAGCCCGAGGGGAGCGGGTAACGAGCAGTACTTC. V is TRBV7-9 and J is TRBJ2-7; TRBD2 might be the D (6 bases). This CDR3 has 14 amino acids. CDR1 and CDR2 from the germline V gene are SEHNR and FQNEAQ (reference sequence). The V end was cut by 5 bases, the J end by 5 bases, with 16 bases between. The full variable domain, in which reference TRBV7-9 and TRBJ2-7 provide the parts outside the CDR3, is DTGVSQNPRHKITKRGQNVTFRCDPISEHNRLYWYRQTLGQGPEFLTYFQNEAQLEKSRLLSDRFSAERPKGSFSTLEIQRTEQGDSAMYLCASSPRGAGNEQYFGPGTRLTVT.

The rearrangement uses TRBV5-1 and TRBJ2-5; 7 nucleotides align to TRBD1. With V trimmed by 2 bases and J by 2 bases, 6 bases remained unmatched. This CDR3 has 15 residues. The V gene's germline CDR1 is SGHRS and CDR2 YFSETQ. This CDR3 is CASSFGDREQETQYF. The CDR3 DNA sequence: TGCGCCAGCAGCTTCGGCGACAGGGAACAAGAGACCCAGTACTTC.

This chain links TRBV4-2 with TRBJ2-3; TRBD1 might be the D (7 bases). The CDR3 totals 15 residues. Germline V gives CDR1 LGHNA, CDR2 YNFKEQ. Trimming cost V 2 bases and J 6 bases, with 15 bases left between them. The CDR3 DNA follows: TGTGCCAGCAGCCAACCCTCCAGGGGGGATGATACGCAGTATTTT. Protein product: CASSQPSRGDDTQYF.

Comment on this clone: At one end, the junction sequence differs from germline, possibly due to a read error. The V gene is TRBV6-5, the J gene TRBJ1-2; TRBD1 aligns across 7 bases. In germline, CDR1 is MNHEY, CDR2 SVGAGI. The CDR3 extends over 14 amino acids. The CDR3 coding sequence is TGTGCCAACAGTTACTCGGACAGGCGGAGTGGCTACACCTTC. It yields the protein CANSYSDRRSGYTF.

The J gene is TRBJ1-4, the V gene TRBV5-1; 8 positions agree with TRBD1. The CDR3 has 16 residues. Per germline, CDR1 SGHRS and CDR2 YFSETQ. Trimming at V came to 3 bases and at J to 5 bases, leaving 9 bases not matched to a gene. CDR3 region: CASSSTVQGGNEKLFF. Here the CDR3 DNA reads TGCGCCAGCAGCTCTACGGTACAGGGGGGGAATGAAAAACTGTTTTTT. The entire variable domain, with the rest obtained from reference TRBV5-1 and TRBJ1-4, is as follows: KAGVTQTPRYLIKTRGQQVTLSCSPISGHRSVSWYQQTPGQGLQFLFEYFSETQRNKGNFPGRFSGRQFSNSRSEMNVSTLELGDSALYLCASSSTVQGGNEKLFFGSGTQLSVL.

V gene TRBV19 combines with J gene TRBJ2-7; possibly TRBD1 for D (6 bases). The CDR3 consists of 13 residues. CDR1 and CDR2 (germline): LNHDA, SQIVND (reference sequence). V lost 7 bases and J 0 bases, leaving 10 bases between the germline ends. In DNA form, the CDR3 reads TGTGCCAGTAAGGACAGTGTCTCCTACGAGCAGTACTTC. This gives the protein CASKDSVSYEQYF.

The chain couples TRBV10-3 to TRBJ2-7; D is unclear. The CDR3 runs 12 residues. V was shortened by 3 bases and J by 4 bases, with 7 bases between the two germline ends. From germline, CDR1 is ENHRY and CDR2 SYGVKD. CDR3 sequence reads: CAISEEAYEQYF. The DNA for the CDR3 is TGTGCCATCAGTGAAGAAGCTTACGAGCAGTACTTC.

The rearrangement joins TRBV4-1 to TRBJ1-3; 7 nucleotides align to TRBD1. The germline V gene has CDR1 MGHRA and CDR2 YSYEKL. The ends lost 1 base at V and 10 bases at J; junction bases unmatched: 7. The CDR3 length is 14 residues. CDR3 in amino acids: CASSQGGTATTIYF. Here the CDR3 DNA reads TGCGCCAGCAGCCAAGGCGGGACAGCTACGACCATATATTTT.